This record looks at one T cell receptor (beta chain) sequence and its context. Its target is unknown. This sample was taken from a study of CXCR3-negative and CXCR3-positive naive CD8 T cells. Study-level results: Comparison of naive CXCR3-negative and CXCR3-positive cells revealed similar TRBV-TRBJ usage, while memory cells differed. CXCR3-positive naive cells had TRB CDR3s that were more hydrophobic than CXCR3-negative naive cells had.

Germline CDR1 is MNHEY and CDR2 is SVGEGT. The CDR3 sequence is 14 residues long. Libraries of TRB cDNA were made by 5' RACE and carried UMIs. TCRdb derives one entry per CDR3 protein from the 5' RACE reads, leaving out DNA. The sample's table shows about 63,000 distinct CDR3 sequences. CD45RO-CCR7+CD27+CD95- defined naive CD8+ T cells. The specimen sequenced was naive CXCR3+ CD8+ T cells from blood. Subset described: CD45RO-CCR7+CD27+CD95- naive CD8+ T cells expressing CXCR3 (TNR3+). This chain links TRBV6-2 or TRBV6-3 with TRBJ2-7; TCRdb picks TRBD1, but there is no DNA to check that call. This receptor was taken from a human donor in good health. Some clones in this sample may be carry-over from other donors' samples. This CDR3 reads CASRTNRGGYEQYF.